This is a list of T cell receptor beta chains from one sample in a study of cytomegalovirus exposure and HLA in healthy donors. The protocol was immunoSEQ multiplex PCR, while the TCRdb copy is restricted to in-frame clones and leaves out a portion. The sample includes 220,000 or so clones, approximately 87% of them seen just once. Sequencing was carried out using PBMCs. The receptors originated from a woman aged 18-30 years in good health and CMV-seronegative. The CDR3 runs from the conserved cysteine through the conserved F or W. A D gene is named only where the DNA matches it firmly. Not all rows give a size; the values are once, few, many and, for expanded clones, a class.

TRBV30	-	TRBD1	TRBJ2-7	CAWSGADRGNEQYF	TGTGCCTGGAGCGGCGCCGACAGGGGCAACGAGCAGTACTTC
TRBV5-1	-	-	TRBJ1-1	CASSLAEVSTEAFF	TGCGCCAGCAGCTTGGCGGAGGTTAGCACTGAAGCTTTCTTT
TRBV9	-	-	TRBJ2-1	CASSVLDEWVDEQFF	TGTGCCAGCAGCGTCCTAGATGAGTGGGTCGATGAGCAGTTCTTC
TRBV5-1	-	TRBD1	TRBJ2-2	CASSSITGGTGELFF	TGCGCCAGCAGTAGCATAACAGGGGGCACCGGGGAGCTGTTTTTT
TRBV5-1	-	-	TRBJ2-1	CASRRDGGTYNEQFF	TGCGCCAGCAGGCGGGATGGGGGTACCTACAATGAGCAGTTCTTC
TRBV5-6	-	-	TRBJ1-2	CASSLTDGYGYTF	TGTGCCAGCAGCTTGACGGATGGCTATGGCTACACCTTC
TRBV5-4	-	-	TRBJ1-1	CASTGAEGSMNTEAFF	TGTGCCAGCACCGGGGCCGAGGGAAGTATGAACACTGAAGCTTTCTTT
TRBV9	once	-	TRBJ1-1	CASSPYRENEAFF	TGTGCCAGCAGTCCCTATCGAGAGAATGAAGCTTTCTTT
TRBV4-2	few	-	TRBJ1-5	CASSQVWGEGNQPQHF	TGTGCCAGCAGCCAAGTTTGGGGGGAGGGCAATCAGCCCCAGCATTTT
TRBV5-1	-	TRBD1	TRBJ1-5	CASSLGTGAQPQHF	TGCGCCAGCAGCCTAGGGACAGGGGCTCAGCCCCAGCATTTT
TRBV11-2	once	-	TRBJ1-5	CASSLDAGGDVYQPQHF	TGTGCCAGCAGCTTAGATGCGGGCGGCGATGTCTATCAGCCCCAGCATTTT
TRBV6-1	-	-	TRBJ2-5	CASSENIGSTQETQYF	TGTGCCAGCAGTGAAAATATCGGGTCGACCCAAGAGACCCAGTACTTC
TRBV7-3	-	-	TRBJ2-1	CASSDNIGAEQFF	TGTGCCAGCAGCGACAACATCGGGGCTGAGCAGTTCTTC
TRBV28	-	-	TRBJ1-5	CASSVKSGSYSNQPQHF	TGTGCCAGCAGCGTCAAGAGCGGCAGCTATAGCAATCAGCCCCAGCATTTT
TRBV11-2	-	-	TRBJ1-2	CASSPGGTGYGYTF	TGTGCCAGCAGCCCTGGGGGGACTGGCTATGGCTACACCTTC
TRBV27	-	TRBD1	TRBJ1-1	CASSFNRGTEAFF	TGTGCCAGCAGTTTTAACAGGGGGACTGAAGCTTTCTTT
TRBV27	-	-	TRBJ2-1	CASSRGSYNEQFF	TGTGCCAGCAGTCGGGGGTCCTACAATGAGCAGTTCTTC
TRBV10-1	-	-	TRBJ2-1	CASSESGEQFF	TGCGCCAGCAGTGAAAGTGGGGAGCAGTTCTTC
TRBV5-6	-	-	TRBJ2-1	CASSLDLIAREQFF	TGTGCCAGCAGCTTGGACTTGATAGCGAGGGAGCAGTTCTTC
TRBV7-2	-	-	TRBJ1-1	CASSPRRGVNTEAFF	TGTGCCAGCAGCCCCAGACGGGGGGTAAACACTGAAGCTTTCTTT
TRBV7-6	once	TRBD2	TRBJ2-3	CASSFTGGMTDTQYF	TGTGCCAGCAGCTTCACGGGAGGGATGACAGATACGCAGTATTTT
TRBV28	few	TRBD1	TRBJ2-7	CASNPPGTGNYEQYF	TGTGCCAGCAATCCACCGGGGACAGGGAACTACGAGCAGTACTTC
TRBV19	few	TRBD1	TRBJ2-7	CASRAGTGGPYEQYF	TGTGCCAGCAGGGCCGGAACAGGGGGGCCCTACGAGCAGTACTTC
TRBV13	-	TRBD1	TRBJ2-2	CASSQAGQGNPGELFF	TGTGCCAGCAGCCAGGCGGGACAGGGTAACCCCGGGGAGCTGTTTTTT
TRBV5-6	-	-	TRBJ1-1	CASSFYTTGVPLNTEAFF	TGTGCCAGCAGCTTCTACACCACAGGAGTACCTTTAAACACTGAAGCTTTCTTT
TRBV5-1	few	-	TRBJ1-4	CASSLVPGEKLFF	TGCGCCAGCAGCTTGGTACCCGGCGAGAAACTGTTTTTT
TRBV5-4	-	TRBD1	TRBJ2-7	CASSSGQTHYEQYF	TGTGCCAGCAGCTCGGGACAGACACATTACGAGCAGTACTTC
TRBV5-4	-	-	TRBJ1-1	CASSPRGRGGTEAFF	TGTGCCAGCAGCCCCCGCGGCAGGGGAGGAACTGAAGCTTTCTTT
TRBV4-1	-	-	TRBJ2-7	CASSHEGGTYEQYF	TGCGCCAGCAGCCATGAGGGTGGAACCTACGAGCAGTACTTC
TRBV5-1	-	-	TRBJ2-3	CASSLGQEADTQYF	TGCGCCAGCAGTTTGGGGCAGGAGGCAGATACGCAGTATTTT
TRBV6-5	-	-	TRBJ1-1	CASSYSRIGSTEAFF	TGTGCCAGCAGTTACTCGAGGATTGGGAGTACTGAAGCTTTCTTT
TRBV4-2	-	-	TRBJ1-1	CASSQVEGVNTEAFF	TGTGCCAGCAGCCAAGTTGAGGGTGTGAACACTGAAGCTTTCTTT
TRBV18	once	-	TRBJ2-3	CASSPPSRATDTQYF	TGTGCCAGCTCACCACCAAGCAGGGCCACAGATACGCAGTATTTT
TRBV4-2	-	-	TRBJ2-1	CASSQTGDEQFF	TGTGCCAGCAGCCAGACGGGTGATGAGCAGTTCTTC
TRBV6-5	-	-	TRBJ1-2	CASTSPGANYGYTF	TGTGCCAGCACCTCCCCCGGGGCTAACTATGGCTACACCTTC
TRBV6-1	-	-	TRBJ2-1	CASSELGLKQFF	TGTGCCAGCAGTGAACTAGGGTTAAAGCAGTTCTTC
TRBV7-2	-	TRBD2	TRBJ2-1	CASSKTSGAPTYNEQFF	TGTGCCAGCAGCAAGACTAGCGGGGCTCCTACCTACAATGAGCAGTTCTTC